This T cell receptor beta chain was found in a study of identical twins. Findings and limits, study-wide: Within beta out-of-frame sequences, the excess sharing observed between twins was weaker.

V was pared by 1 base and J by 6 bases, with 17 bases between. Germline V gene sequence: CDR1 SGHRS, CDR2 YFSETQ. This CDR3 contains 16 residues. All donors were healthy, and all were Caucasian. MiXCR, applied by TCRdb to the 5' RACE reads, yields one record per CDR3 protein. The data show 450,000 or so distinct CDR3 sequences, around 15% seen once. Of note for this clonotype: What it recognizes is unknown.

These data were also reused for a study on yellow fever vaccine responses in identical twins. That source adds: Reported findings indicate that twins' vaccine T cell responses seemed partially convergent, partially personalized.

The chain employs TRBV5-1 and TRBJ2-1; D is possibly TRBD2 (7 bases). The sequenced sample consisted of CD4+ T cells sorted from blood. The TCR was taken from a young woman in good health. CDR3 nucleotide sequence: TGCGCCAGCAGCTTGTTGTCCGGGGGGCCTGGCAATGAGCAGTTCTTC. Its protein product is CASSLLSGGPGNEQFF.